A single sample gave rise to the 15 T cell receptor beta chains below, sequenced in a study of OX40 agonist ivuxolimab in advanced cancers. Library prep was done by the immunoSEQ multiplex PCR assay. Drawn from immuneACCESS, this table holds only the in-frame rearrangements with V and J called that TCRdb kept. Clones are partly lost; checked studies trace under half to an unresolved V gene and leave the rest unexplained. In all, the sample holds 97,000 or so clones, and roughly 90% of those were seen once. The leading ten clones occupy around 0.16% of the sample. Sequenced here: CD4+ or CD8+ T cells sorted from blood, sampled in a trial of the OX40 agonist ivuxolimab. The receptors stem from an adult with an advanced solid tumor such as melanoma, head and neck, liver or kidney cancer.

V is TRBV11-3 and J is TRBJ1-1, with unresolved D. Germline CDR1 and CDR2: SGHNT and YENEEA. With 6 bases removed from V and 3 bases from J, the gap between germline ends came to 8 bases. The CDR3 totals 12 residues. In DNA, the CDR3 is TGTGCCAGCAGAGGAAGGGACACTGAAGCTTTCTTT. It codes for CASRGRDTEAFF.

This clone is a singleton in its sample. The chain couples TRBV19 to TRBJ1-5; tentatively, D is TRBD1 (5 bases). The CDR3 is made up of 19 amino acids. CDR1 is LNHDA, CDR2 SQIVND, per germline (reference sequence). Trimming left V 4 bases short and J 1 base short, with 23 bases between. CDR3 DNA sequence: TGTGCCAGTAGTACGACGTTGTGGGGAACCAGGGTGAGCAATCAGCCCCAGCATTTT. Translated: CASSTTLWGTRVSNQPQHF.

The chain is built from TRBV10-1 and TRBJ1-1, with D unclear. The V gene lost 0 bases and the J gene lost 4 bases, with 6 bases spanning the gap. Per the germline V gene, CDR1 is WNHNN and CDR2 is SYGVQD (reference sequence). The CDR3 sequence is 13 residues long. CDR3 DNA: TGCGCCAGCAGTGAGTCGGGTGCCACTGAAGCTTTCTTT. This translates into CASSESGATEAFF.

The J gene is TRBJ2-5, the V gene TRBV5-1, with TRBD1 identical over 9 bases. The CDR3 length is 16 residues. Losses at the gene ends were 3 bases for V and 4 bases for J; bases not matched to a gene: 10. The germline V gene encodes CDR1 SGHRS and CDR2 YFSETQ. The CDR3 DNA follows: TGCGCCAGCAGCTCTTTCCCGACAGGGGGTGCAGAGACCCAGTACTTC. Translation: CASSSFPTGGAETQYF.

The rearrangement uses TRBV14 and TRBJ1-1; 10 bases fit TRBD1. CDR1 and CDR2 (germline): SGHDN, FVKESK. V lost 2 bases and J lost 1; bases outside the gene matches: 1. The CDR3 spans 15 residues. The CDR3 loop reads CASSQRTGGNTEAFF. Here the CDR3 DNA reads TGTGCCAGCAGCCAAAGGACAGGGGGGAACACTGAAGCTTTCTTT.

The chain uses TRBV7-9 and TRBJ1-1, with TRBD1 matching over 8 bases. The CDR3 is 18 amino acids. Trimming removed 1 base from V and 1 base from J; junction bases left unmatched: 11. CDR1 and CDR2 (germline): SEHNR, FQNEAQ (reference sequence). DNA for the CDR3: TGTGCCAGCAGCTTAGTTCGTCGGGTTGGACAGGGGAACACTGAAGCTTTCTTT. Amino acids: CASSLVRRVGQGNTEAFF.

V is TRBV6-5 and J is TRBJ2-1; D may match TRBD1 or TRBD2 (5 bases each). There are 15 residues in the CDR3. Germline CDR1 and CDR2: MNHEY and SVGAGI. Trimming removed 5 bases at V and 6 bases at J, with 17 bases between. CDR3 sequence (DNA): TGTGCCAGCAGTCAGAGCCGGGACCCTTCCAATGAGCAGTTCTTC. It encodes CASSQSRDPSNEQFF.

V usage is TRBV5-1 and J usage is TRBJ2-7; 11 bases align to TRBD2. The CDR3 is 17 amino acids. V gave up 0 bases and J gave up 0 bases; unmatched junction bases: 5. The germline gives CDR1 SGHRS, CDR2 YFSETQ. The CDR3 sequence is CASSLGASGRLSYEQYF. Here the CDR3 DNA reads TGCGCCAGCAGCTTGGGAGCTAGCGGGAGGCTCTCCTACGAGCAGTACTTC.

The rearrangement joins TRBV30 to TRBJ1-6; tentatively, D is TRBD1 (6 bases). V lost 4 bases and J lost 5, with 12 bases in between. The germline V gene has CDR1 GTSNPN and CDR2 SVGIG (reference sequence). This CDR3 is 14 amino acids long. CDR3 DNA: TGTGCCTGGACCATTGGACAGAATAATTCACCCCTCCACTTT. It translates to CAWTIGQNNSPLHF.

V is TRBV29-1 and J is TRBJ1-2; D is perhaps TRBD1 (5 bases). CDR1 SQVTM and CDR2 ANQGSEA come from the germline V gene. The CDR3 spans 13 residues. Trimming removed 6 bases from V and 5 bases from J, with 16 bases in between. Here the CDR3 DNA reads TGCAGCGTGGCTCCCGGGACGGGTTATGGCTACACCTTC. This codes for CSVAPGTGYGYTF.

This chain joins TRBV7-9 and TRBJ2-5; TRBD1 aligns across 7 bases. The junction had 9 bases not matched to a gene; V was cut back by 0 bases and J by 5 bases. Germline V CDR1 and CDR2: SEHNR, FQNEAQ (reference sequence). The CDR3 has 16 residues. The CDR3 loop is CASSLALDRVRETQYF. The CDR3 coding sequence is TGTGCCAGCAGCTTAGCCCTAGACAGGGTTCGGGAGACCCAGTACTTC.

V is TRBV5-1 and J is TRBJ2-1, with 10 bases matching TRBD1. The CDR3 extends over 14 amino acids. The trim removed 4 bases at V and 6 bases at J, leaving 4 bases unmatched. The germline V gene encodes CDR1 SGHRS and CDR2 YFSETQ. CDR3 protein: CASSRQGAINEQFF. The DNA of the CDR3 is TGCGCCAGCAGCCGACAGGGGGCGATCAATGAGCAGTTCTTC.

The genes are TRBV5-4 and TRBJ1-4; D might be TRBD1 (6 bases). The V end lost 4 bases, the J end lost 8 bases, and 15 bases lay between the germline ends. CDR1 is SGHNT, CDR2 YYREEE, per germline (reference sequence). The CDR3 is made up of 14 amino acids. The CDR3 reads CASSTGGDSEKLFF. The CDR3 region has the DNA TGTGCCAGCAGCACCGGGGGCGATTCCGAAAAACTGTTTTTT.

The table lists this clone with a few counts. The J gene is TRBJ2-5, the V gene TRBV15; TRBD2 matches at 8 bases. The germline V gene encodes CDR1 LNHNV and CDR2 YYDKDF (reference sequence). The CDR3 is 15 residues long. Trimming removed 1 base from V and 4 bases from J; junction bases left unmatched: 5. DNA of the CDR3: TGTGCCACCAGCAGAGCGGGGGGGGTCGGAGAGACCCAGTACTTC. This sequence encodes CATSRAGGVGETQYF.

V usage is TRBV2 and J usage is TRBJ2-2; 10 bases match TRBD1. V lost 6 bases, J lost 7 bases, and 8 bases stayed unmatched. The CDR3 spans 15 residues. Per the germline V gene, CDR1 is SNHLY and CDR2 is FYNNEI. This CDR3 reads CASRLDRGVSGELFF. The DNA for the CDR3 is TGTGCCAGCAGATTGGACAGGGGGGTCAGCGGGGAGCTGTTTTTT.